The text below deals with one T cell receptor beta chain. The record originates from a study of technical replicates of blood from a handful of donors. Measured with immunoSEQ multiplex PCR; TCRdb has only the in-frame clones, and not every one. Among some 100,000 clones listed, roughly 95% were seen once. The CDR3 has 17 residues. The V and J ends lost 6 bases and 0 bases, in that order; junction bases with no gene match: 7. The germline gives CDR1 LNHDA, CDR2 SQIVND (reference sequence). The genes are TRBV19 and TRBJ1-6, with 8 positions matching TRBD1. The sample consisted of T cells isolated from PBMCs. This clonotype originated in a human donor in good health. Written as DNA, the CDR3 is TGTGCCAGTAGGATGGGACAGGCCCGCTCCTATAATTCACCCCTCCACTTT. It specifies CASRMGQARSYNSPLHF.